This TCR beta chain was found in a study of control samples from healthy donors and cancer patients. Data came from immunoSEQ multiplex PCR; TCRdb stores just in-frame clones and leaves some out. The repertoire consists of approximately 160,000 clones, with approximately 94% occurring once and the leading ten covering approximately 1.5%. CDR3 length: 16 residues. Trimming removed 6 bases from V and 0 bases from J, with 12 bases in between. Germline loops: CDR1 SGHTA, CDR2 FQGNSA. This clonotype originated in a woman aged 18-35 years in good health. The gene calls are TRBV7-2 and TRBJ1-6; D ambiguous. The sequencing input was blood. CDR3 coding DNA: TGTGCCAGCAGTCACGGACGGAGCTCCTATAATTCACCCCTCCACTTT. This codes for CASSHGRSSYNSPLHF.